This entry features one TCR beta chain sequence. Its binding antigen is unknown. No much larger clone exists at a distance of one base, and base qualities are not known. These data are taken from a study of blood T cell repertoires in COVID-19 (dated by TCRdb to between 2020 and 2021). Study-wide context: The collaborator samples originated in the United States, Italy and Spain and spanned the acute and convalescent phases of COVID-19. Nearly every sample came with metadata listing a de-identified subject ID, COVID-19 status, age in years and sex. The repertoires were released in a freely available public database meant as a resource for research on the immune response to SARS-CoV-2. Where available, HLA class I and class II types were obtained from metadata supplied by the sample provider rather than from assay-based typing. The material from the prospective study consisted of cDNA or gDNA derived from T cells, B-cell-depleted T cells, or PBMCs. Subjects who had been exposed to COVID-19, were actively infected with it, or had recovered from it provided the deeply sampled blood TCRbeta repertoires that made up the dataset. Samples came from the ongoing ImmuneRACE study (first 160 participants) plus 1,254 subjects from 6 global collaborators. Findings and caveats that apply to the study as a whole: The amount of clinical and demographic metadata varied by source and participant and was provided uncurated.

TCRbeta CDR3 regions were amplified from genomic DNA by means of the immunoSEQ Assay, a bias-controlled multiplex PCR. The paper's data handling went like this. Within the assay, amplification of reference gene primers was used to estimate how many nucleated cells each sample contained. To quantify the absolute abundance of each unique TCRbeta CDR3 rearrangement, sequence reads were collapsed and filtered. For each sample, productive Simpson clonality was calculated as the square root of Simpson's diversity index across productive rearrangements. TCRdb limited this immuneACCESS table to in-frame rearrangements with V and J called. A share of clones is missing; checked studies link under half to unresolved V genes, and the rest is unexplained. V and J calls and clone size are as listed in that table; D and trimming were resolved from the DNA. Here the sample has some 45,000 clones; 83% occur a single time. Jointly, the top ten make up approximately 8.4% of the sample.

The collaborating institutions used their own protocols to collect whole blood in K2EDTA tubes. For TCRbeta analysis, collaborators shipped samples in one of three forms: frozen whole blood, isolated PBMCs, or DNA extracted from either of those sample types. The CDR3 contains 14 residues, cysteine and phenylalanine counted. CDR3 DNA only is kept here, 42 bases in frame from base 1. Reading the germline V gene gives CDR1 LGHNA and CDR2 YSLEER. Relative to germline, V is 0 bases shorter and J is 1 base shorter, with 5 bases between their ends. The chain uses TRBV4-3 and TRBJ2-3; the D gene cannot be named for sure. The sequence was obtained from a man older than 75 in a cohort sampled during active COVID-19. Sequencing was performed on peripheral blood. The bases read TGCGCCAGCAGCCAAGAACTCCGCACAGATACGCAGTATTTT. It translates to CASSQELRTDTQYF.